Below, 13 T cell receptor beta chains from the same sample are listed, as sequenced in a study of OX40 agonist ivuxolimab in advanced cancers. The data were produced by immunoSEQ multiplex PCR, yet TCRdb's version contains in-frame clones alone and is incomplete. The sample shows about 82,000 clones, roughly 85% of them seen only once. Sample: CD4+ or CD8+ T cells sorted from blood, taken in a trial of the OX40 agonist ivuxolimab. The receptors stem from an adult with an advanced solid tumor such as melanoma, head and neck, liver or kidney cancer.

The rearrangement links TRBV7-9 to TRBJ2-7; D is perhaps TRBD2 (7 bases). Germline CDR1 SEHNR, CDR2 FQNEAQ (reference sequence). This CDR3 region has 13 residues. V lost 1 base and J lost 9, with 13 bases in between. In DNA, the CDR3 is TGTGCCAGCAGCTTAGATGGGGGGGCCGGGCAGTACTTC. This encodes CASSLDGGAGQYF.

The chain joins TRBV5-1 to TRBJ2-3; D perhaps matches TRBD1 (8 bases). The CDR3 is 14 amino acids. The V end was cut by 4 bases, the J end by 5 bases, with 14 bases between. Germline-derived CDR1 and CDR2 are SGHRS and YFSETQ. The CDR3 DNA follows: TGCGCCAGCAGCCAGGACAGGGAGGGAGATACGCAGTATTTT. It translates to CASSQDREGDTQYF.

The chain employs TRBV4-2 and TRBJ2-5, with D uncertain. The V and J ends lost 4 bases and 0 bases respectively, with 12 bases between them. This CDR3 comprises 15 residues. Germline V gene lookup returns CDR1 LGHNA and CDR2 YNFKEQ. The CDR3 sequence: CASSRLGNNQETQYF. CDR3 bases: TGTGCCAGCAGCCGCCTTGGGAACAACCAAGAGACCCAGTACTTC.

CDR3 bases: TGTGCCAGCATATCGGGGATGAACACTGAAGCTTTCTTT. Its translation: CASISGMNTEAFF. The chain employs TRBV25-1 and TRBJ1-1, with D unclear. Germline V gene data show CDR1 as MGHDK and CDR2 as SYGVNS. The CDR3 sequence is 13 residues long. Deletions cut 7 bases from V and 0 bases from J, with 9 bases between.

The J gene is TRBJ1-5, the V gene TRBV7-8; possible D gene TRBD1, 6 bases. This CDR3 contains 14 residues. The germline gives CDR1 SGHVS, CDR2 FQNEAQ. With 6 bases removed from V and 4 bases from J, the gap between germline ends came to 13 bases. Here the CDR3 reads CASRPTQGNQPQHF. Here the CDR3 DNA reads TGTGCCAGCAGACCTACACAGGGTAATCAGCCCCAGCATTTT.

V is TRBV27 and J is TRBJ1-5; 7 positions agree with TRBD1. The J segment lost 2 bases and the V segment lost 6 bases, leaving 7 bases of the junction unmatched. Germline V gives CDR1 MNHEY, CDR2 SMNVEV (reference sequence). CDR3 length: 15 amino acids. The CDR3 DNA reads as TGTGCCAGCAGGGGAGGGGGCGCCGGCAATCAGCCCCAGCATTTT. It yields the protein CASRGGGAGNQPQHF.

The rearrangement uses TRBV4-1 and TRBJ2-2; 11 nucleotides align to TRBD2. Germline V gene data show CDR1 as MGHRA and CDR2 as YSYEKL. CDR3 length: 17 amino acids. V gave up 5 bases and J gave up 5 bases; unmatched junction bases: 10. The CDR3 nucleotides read TGCGCCAGCAGCGCCGGACTAGCGGGCCCTTTTACCGGGGAGCTGTTTTTT. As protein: CASSAGLAGPFTGELFF.

CDR3 residues: CASSRDRATNEKLFF. The DNA for the CDR3 is TGTGCCAGCAGTCGTGACAGAGCAACTAATGAAAAACTGTTTTTT. The chain employs TRBV2 and TRBJ1-4; a possible D gene is TRBD1 (5 bases). The V gene lost 5 bases and the J gene lost 0 bases, with 10 bases spanning the gap. The germline V gene has CDR1 SNHLY and CDR2 FYNNEI. This CDR3 is built from 15 residues.

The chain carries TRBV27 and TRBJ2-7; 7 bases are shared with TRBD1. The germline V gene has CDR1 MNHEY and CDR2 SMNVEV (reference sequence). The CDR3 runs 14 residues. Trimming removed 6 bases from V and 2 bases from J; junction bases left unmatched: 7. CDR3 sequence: CASSFRDRPYEQYF. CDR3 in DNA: TGTGCCAGCAGCTTCCGGGACAGACCCTACGAGCAGTACTTC.

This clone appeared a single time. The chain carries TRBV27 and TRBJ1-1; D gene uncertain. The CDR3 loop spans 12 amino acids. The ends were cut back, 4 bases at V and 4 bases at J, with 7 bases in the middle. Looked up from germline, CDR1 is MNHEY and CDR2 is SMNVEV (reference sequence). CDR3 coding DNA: TGTGCCAGCAGTTCGATCGGCACTGAAGCTTTCTTT. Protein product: CASSSIGTEAFF.

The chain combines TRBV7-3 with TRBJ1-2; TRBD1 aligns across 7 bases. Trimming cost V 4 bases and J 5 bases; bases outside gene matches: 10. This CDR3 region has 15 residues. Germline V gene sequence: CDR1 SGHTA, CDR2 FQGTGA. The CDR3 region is CASSSSPPTGYGYTF. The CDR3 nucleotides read TGTGCCAGCAGCTCCTCCCCACCGACAGGGTATGGCTACACCTTC.

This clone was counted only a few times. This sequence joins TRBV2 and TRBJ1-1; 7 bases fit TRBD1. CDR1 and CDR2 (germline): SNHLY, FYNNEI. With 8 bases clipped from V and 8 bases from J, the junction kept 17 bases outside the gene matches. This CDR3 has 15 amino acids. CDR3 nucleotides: TGTGCCAGCGATCGGACACAGGGGATCCCAACGGAAGCTTTCTTT. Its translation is CASDRTQGIPTEAFF.

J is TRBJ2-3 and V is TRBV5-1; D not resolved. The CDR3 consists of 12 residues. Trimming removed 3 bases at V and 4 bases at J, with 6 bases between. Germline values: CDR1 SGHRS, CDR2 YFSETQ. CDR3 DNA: TGCGCCAGCAGCTCTGACCCAGATACGCAGTATTTT. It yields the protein CASSSDPDTQYF. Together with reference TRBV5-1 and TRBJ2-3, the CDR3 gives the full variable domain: KAGVTQTPRYLIKTRGQQVTLSCSPISGHRSVSWYQQTPGQGLQFLFEYFSETQRNKGNFPGRFSGRQFSNSRSEMNVSTLELGDSALYLCASSSDPDTQYFGPGTRLTVL.